This TCR beta chain was captured by sequencing in a study of cytomegalovirus exposure and HLA in healthy donors. Overall study: Caucasian-associated ancestry cluster membership applied to about 83% of over 350 genotyped donors. Findings and limits, study-wide: Prior analysis indicated that the majority of TCR beta V segments exhibited productivity approximately 90% or approximately 30% of the time.

60 Vbeta and 13 Jbeta primers were used in PCR. Here immunoSEQ multiplex PCR was the method, and the copy in TCRdb shows in-frame clones only, minus some. Here the sample table reports around 110,000 clones. As concerns this clone: Its specificity is unknown.

This CDR3 has 15 amino acids. Trimming at V came to 0 bases and at J to 5 bases, leaving 6 bases not matched to a gene. The germline gives CDR1 SGHRS, CDR2 YFSETQ. Sequencing input: PBMCs. This TCR was sampled from a man aged 25 to 40 in good health and CMV-seronegative. This rearrangement joins TRBV5-1 to TRBJ2-7; 9 bases are a match to TRBD1. The CDR3 nucleotides read TGCGCCAGCAGCTTGGGGGGACAGGGTCTAGACGAGCAGTACTTC. Translated, it gives CASSLGGQGLDEQYF.